This TCR beta chain was identified during a study of cytomegalovirus exposure and HLA in healthy donors. The PCR ran on 60 Vbeta and 13 Jbeta primers. Clones were read by immunoSEQ multiplex PCR, and TCRdb kept only the in-frame ones, dropping some. The sample holds approximately 170,000 clones, around 78% seen once. The V end was cut by 1 base, the J end by 0 bases, with 15 bases between. The CDR3 totals 17 residues. Per germline, CDR1 KGHSH and CDR2 LQKENI. This clone was picked up one time. The sequenced sample was PBMCs. The clonotype was recovered from a man aged 35 to 55 in good health and CMV-seronegative. V gene TRBV18 combines with J gene TRBJ1-2; D unresolved. This CDR3 is CASSPRVASAANYGYTF. The CDR3 DNA sequence: TGTGCCAGCTCACCACGGGTTGCCTCGGCGGCTAACTATGGCTACACCTTC. The full variable domain, completed using reference TRBV18 and TRBJ1-2, is NAGVMQNPRHLVRRRGQEARLRCSPMKGHSHVYWYRQLPEEGLKFMVYLQKENIIDESGMPKERFSAEFPKEGPSILRIQQVVRGDSAAYFCASSPRVASAANYGYTFGSGTRLTVV.